The 28 T cell receptor beta chains below come from one sample, sequenced in a study of memory B cells and T cells in multiple sclerosis. Profiled with immunoSEQ multiplex PCR; TCRdb holds only in-frame clones, not every one. The table lists 46,000 or so clones, approximately 80% of them singletons. After stimulus-free culture, autoproliferating CFSE-dim and non-proliferating CFSE-high T cells were sequenced separately. Replicate wells were pooled after roughly 7 days of stimulus-free culture of 5x10^7 CFSE-labeled PBMCs. No cognate antigen is known for these TCRs. The sample comprised PBMCs from blood kept in culture. The receptors derive from a human donor with multiple sclerosis.

The chain recombines TRBV6-1 with TRBJ2-7, with D uncertain. Trimming took 3 bases from V and 4 from J, leaving 7 bases between them. CDR3 size: 12 residues. CDR1 MNHNS and CDR2 SASEGT come from the germline V gene. Here the CDR3 DNA reads TGTGCCAGCAGTGATCTTGTATACGAGCAGTACTTC. Translating it yields CASSDLVYEQYF.

The J gene is TRBJ1-2, the V gene TRBV7-2; D is possibly TRBD1 (6 bases). Per germline, CDR1 SGHTA and CDR2 FQGNSA. Trimming left V 1 base short and J 6 bases short, with 15 bases between. This CDR3 has 15 residues. The CDR3 nucleotides read TGTGCCAGCAGCTTAGGGGGGGCTCGGGAGAATGGCTACACCTTC. This translates into CASSLGGARENGYTF.

The V call is TRBV5-1, the J call TRBJ1-1, with D possibly being TRBD1 (6 bases). The ends were cut back, 4 bases at V and 5 bases at J, with 12 bases in the middle. This CDR3 comprises 13 residues. Germline V gives CDR1 SGHRS, CDR2 YFSETQ. CDR3 sequence reads: CASSIQGWTEAFF. The CDR3 DNA reads as TGCGCCAGCAGCATACAGGGATGGACTGAAGCTTTCTTT.

In DNA form, the CDR3 reads TGTGCCAGCAGTTTGGACTTTAGGGGCGAGCAGTACTTC. Amino acid sequence: CASSLDFRGEQYF. The chain uses TRBV6-5 and TRBJ2-7; D may be TRBD1 or TRBD2 (5 bases each). V lost 4 bases, J lost 6 bases, and 13 bases lay in between. CDR1 and CDR2 (germline): MNHEY, SVGAGI. This CDR3 contains 13 residues.

This chain links TRBV5-1 with TRBJ2-3; D is unresolved. The CDR3 covers 12 residues. The V end was cut by 1 base, the J end by 3 bases, with 3 bases between. CDR1 SGHRS and CDR2 YFSETQ come from the germline V gene. CDR3 bases: TGCGCCAGCAGCTTGAGGACAGATACGCAGTATTTT. The encoded protein is CASSLRTDTQYF.

This clone was counted between two and nine times. This chain uses TRBV19 with TRBJ1-1, with D unresolved. From germline, CDR1 is LNHDA and CDR2 SQIVND (reference sequence). The CDR3 runs to 13 residues. V lost 3 bases, J lost 11 bases, and 16 bases lay in between. This chain's CDR3 is CASSMAPSLDAFF. Here the CDR3 DNA reads TGTGCCAGTAGTATGGCCCCCAGTCTCGACGCTTTCTTT.

V and J are TRBV4-2 and TRBJ2-7, with D perhaps assigned TRBD1 or TRBD2 (5 bases each). The CDR3 runs to 15 residues. V shed 3 bases and J shed 5 bases, with 17 bases lying between them. Germline CDR1 LGHNA, CDR2 YNFKEQ. Here the CDR3 DNA reads TGTGCCAGCAGCCAGACAACGAGGGGACGGAACGAGCAGTACTTC. Its protein product is CASSQTTRGRNEQYF.

The chain employs TRBV5-1 and TRBJ1-6, with 9 bases aligning to TRBD1. The CDR3 has 16 residues. Germline values: CDR1 SGHRS, CDR2 YFSETQ. V dropped 3 bases and J dropped 6; count of bases not matched to a gene: 7. The CDR3 region is CASSSYLGQGNSPLHF. The CDR3 nucleotides read TGCGCCAGCAGCTCGTACCTGGGACAGGGTAATTCACCCCTCCACTTT.

The chain couples TRBV4-2 to TRBJ2-7; 7 bases fit TRBD2. CDR3 size: 15 residues. Per the germline V gene, CDR1 is LGHNA and CDR2 is YNFKEQ. The junction had 7 bases not matched to a gene; V was cut back by 3 bases and J by 2 bases. The CDR3 here is CASSQVPGGAYEQYF. The CDR3 coding sequence is TGTGCCAGCAGCCAGGTCCCGGGGGGAGCCTACGAGCAGTACTTC.

The chain uses TRBV28 and TRBJ2-1; 8 nucleotides match TRBD1. The CDR3 totals 14 residues. Germline V gene sequence: CDR1 MDHEN, CDR2 SYDVKM. The V gene end was trimmed by 7 bases and the J gene end by 3 bases; junction bases not matched to a gene: 5. The CDR3 spells CASIPQGGYNEQFF. The CDR3 coding sequence is TGTGCCAGCATCCCACAGGGGGGCTACAATGAGCAGTTCTTC.

This clone was counted between two and nine times. Other DNA sequences in the sample encode the same CDR3. This chain links TRBV4-3 with TRBJ2-7; D might be TRBD1 (5 bases). Germline V gene sequence: CDR1 LGHNA, CDR2 YSLEER. There are 14 residues in the CDR3. Trimming removed 1 base at V and 3 bases at J, with 10 bases between. The CDR3 DNA follows: TGCGCCAGCAGCCAAGCGGCAGGGAACTACGAGCAGTACTTC. It specifies CASSQAAGNYEQYF.

This chain uses TRBV19 with TRBJ2-7; 9 bases agree with TRBD1. The CDR3 extends over 18 amino acids. V shed 5 bases and J 0 bases; nucleotides not matched to a gene: 14. Germline values: CDR1 LNHDA, CDR2 SQIVND (reference sequence). The CDR3 is CASSEDFGTGKSSYEQYF. The CDR3 bases are TGTGCCAGTAGTGAAGACTTCGGGACAGGGAAGAGCTCCTACGAGCAGTACTTC.

This rearrangement joins TRBV21-1 to TRBJ2-5; the table's D call of TRBD2 was not tested on the DNA. TRBV21-1 is a documented pseudogene. There are 17 residues in the CDR3. CDR3 coding DNA: TGTGCCAGCAGCAATTTGGTGGCGGGGGGGGAAGGAGAGACCCAGTACTTC. It specifies CASSNLVAGGEGETQYF.

The chain links TRBV11-3 to TRBJ2-1, with TRBD2 matching 7 bases. Germline CDR1 SGHNT, CDR2 YENEEA. The CDR3 is 16 residues long. Losses at the gene ends were 1 base for V and 0 bases for J; bases not matched to a gene: 3. CDR3 protein: CASSLGGGSSYNEQFF. The CDR3 DNA sequence: TGTGCCAGCAGCTTAGGCGGCGGGAGCTCCTACAATGAGCAGTTCTTC. Drawing the rest from reference TRBV11-3 and TRBJ2-1, the complete variable domain is EAGVVQSPRYKIIEKKQPVAFWCNPISGHNTLYWYLQNLGQGPELLIRYENEEAVDDSQLPKDRFSAERLKGVDSTLKIQPAELGDSAVYLCASSLGGGSSYNEQFFGPGTRLTVL.

CDR3 region: CASSYYGDTEAFF. The CDR3 DNA reads as TGTGCCAGCAGTTACTACGGGGACACTGAAGCTTTCTTT. The chain carries TRBV27 and TRBJ1-1; D gene ambiguous. This CDR3 comprises 13 residues. Per the germline V gene, CDR1 is MNHEY and CDR2 is SMNVEV (reference sequence). The germline V and J ends were trimmed by 4 bases and 3 bases, with 9 bases remaining between them.

The chain links TRBV5-4 to TRBJ2-3; 9 bases fit TRBD1. This CDR3 contains 15 residues. Per the germline V gene, CDR1 is SGHNT and CDR2 is YYREEE (reference sequence). J gave up 3 bases and V 4 bases, and 6 bases lay outside the gene matches. CDR3 in amino acids: CASSPGTGWTDTQYF. In DNA, the CDR3 is TGTGCCAGCAGCCCCGGGACAGGGTGGACAGATACGCAGTATTTT.

This chain links TRBV29-1 with TRBJ2-2, with D perhaps given as TRBD1 or TRBD2 (5 bases each). With 2 bases removed from V and 5 bases from J, the gap between germline ends came to 15 bases. This CDR3 is 15 amino acids long. The germline V gene encodes CDR1 SQVTM and CDR2 ANQGSEA. CDR3 amino acids: CSVELQGRLTGELFF. CDR3 bases: TGCAGCGTTGAACTTCAGGGACGGTTGACCGGGGAGCTGTTTTTT.

The V call is TRBV2, the J call TRBJ2-7; 11 positions agree with TRBD2. The V and J ends lost 4 bases and 0 bases, in that order; junction bases with no gene match: 11. The CDR3 loop spans 18 amino acids. Germline V gene sequence: CDR1 SNHLY, CDR2 FYNNEI. The CDR3 sequence: CASSVTSGEGLSSYEQYF. The CDR3 bases are TGTGCCAGCAGTGTGACTAGCGGGGAGGGCCTCAGCTCCTACGAGCAGTACTTC.

The CDR3 coding sequence is TGTGCCAGTAGTAACAGGGGACGCCGGGACAGTAATTCACCCCTCCACTTT. It is translated as CASSNRGRRDSNSPLHF. V usage is TRBV19 and J usage is TRBJ1-6; TRBD1 aligns across 7 bases. V dropped 4 bases and J dropped 6; count of bases not matched to a gene: 12. The CDR3 is made up of 17 amino acids. Germline V lookup: CDR1 LNHDA, CDR2 SQIVND (reference sequence).

The chain couples TRBV5-1 to TRBJ2-5; D perhaps matches TRBD2 (6 bases). Trimming left V 0 bases short and J 2 bases short, with 8 bases between. Looked up from germline, CDR1 is SGHRS and CDR2 is YFSETQ. The CDR3 consists of 14 residues. CDR3 nucleotides: TGCGCCAGCAGCTTGGTTGGGGGGCAAGAGACCCAGTACTTC. It codes for CASSLVGGQETQYF.

The gene calls are TRBV2 and TRBJ2-2; 8 bases are a match to TRBD1. The germline V gene has CDR1 SNHLY and CDR2 FYNNEI. Trimming cost V 5 bases and J 6 bases; bases outside gene matches: 14. The CDR3 consists of 17 residues. CDR3 protein: CASSPGTGAPEAGELFF. For the CDR3, the DNA is TGTGCCAGCAGTCCCGGGACAGGAGCTCCTGAAGCCGGGGAGCTGTTTTTT.

The genes are TRBV4-3 and TRBJ2-7, with D perhaps given as TRBD1 or TRBD2 (6 bases each). Looked up from germline, CDR1 is LGHNA and CDR2 is YSLEER. V was cut by 1 base and J by 2 bases, with 9 bases left in between. The CDR3 runs to 14 residues. This chain's CDR3 is CASSQGGDTYEQYF. As DNA, the CDR3 is TGCGCCAGCAGCCAAGGGGGGGACACCTACGAGCAGTACTTC.

In this sample, this clone turned up once. V is TRBV19 and J is TRBJ2-5; 8 bases map to TRBD1. The trim removed 4 bases at V and 4 bases at J, leaving 8 bases unmatched. From germline, CDR1 is LNHDA and CDR2 SQIVND (reference sequence). The length of the CDR3 is 15 residues. CDR3 coding DNA: TGTGCCAGTAGTAGAAGACAGGGGTTAGGAGAGACCCAGTACTTC. The encoded protein is CASSRRQGLGETQYF.

This chain connects TRBV4-3 to TRBJ1-2; a possible D gene is TRBD1 (6 bases). CDR1 and CDR2 (germline): LGHNA, YSLEER. The CDR3 consists of 18 residues. V shed 0 bases and J shed 2 bases, with 19 bases lying between them. CDR3 DNA sequence: TGCGCCAGCAGCCAAGAGCCCCCCCGTCGACAGGCCAACTATGGCTACACCTTC. It is translated as CASSQEPPRRQANYGYTF.

The V and J genes are TRBV28 and TRBJ2-7; D possibly corresponds to TRBD1 (5 bases). This CDR3 contains 14 residues. Trimming took 1 base from V and 0 from J, leaving 7 bases between them. Per germline, CDR1 MDHEN and CDR2 SYDVKM. The CDR3 loop reads CASSLSGLSYEQYF. CDR3 bases: TGTGCCAGCAGTTTATCAGGGCTCTCCTACGAGCAGTACTTC.

The rearrangement uses TRBV5-1 and TRBJ2-7, with 12 bases aligning to TRBD2. The CDR3 is 16 amino acids. The junction had 8 bases not matched to a gene; V was cut back by 4 bases and J by 3 bases. The germline gives CDR1 SGHRS, CDR2 YFSETQ. CDR3 in amino acids: CASSASSGGAYYEQYF. The CDR3 DNA reads as TGCGCCAGCAGCGCTTCTAGCGGGGGGGCCTACTACGAGCAGTACTTC.

This chain links TRBV30 with TRBJ2-3; D is perhaps TRBD2 (7 bases). This CDR3 spans 15 amino acids. From germline, CDR1 is GTSNPN and CDR2 SVGIG (reference sequence). V lost 0 bases and J 2 bases, leaving 12 bases between the germline ends. CDR3 nucleotides: TGTGCCTGGAGTGTTGGGGGGGCAATCACAGATACGCAGTATTTT. This codes for CAWSVGGAITDTQYF.

This chain uses TRBV7-9 with TRBJ2-1; D is undetermined. This CDR3 has 13 residues. Germline-derived CDR1 and CDR2 are SEHNR and FQNEAQ (reference sequence). V shed 0 bases and J shed 3 bases, with 3 bases lying between them. The CDR3: CASSLAIYNEQFF. The CDR3 DNA is TGTGCCAGCAGCTTAGCTATCTACAATGAGCAGTTCTTC.